This T cell receptor (beta chain) is from a study of cytomegalovirus exposure and HLA in healthy donors. Study in general: It was reported in a later analysis that the same platform had been used for the 120 or so validation repertoires as for the 550 to 700 first-cohort repertoires. Notes on the study in general: Most sequenced TCRs were rare (though some public TCRs occurred in many donors). Cytomegalovirus-associated TCR beta chains were listed, numbering some 150. Published work reported that the classifier diagnosed cytomegalovirus status with high specificity and sensitivity.

About this clone: Its antigen is not known.

Clones were read by immunoSEQ multiplex PCR, and TCRdb kept only the in-frame ones, dropping some. Here the sample spans 90,000 to 150,000 clones, about 85% being singletons. The germline V gene has CDR1 ENHRY and CDR2 SYGVKD. J lost 1 base, V lost 4 bases, and 2 bases had no gene match. CDR3 length equals 14 residues. Sequencing was done on a sample of PBMCs. The chain recombines TRBV10-3 with TRBJ2-3; 7 bases align to TRBD2. The TCR was taken from a man aged 18 to 30 in good health and CMV-seropositive. CDR3 in amino acids: CAISVAGGTDTQYF. For the CDR3, the DNA is TGTGCCATCAGTGTGGCGGGGGGCACAGATACGCAGTATTTT.